The rows below give T cell receptor beta chains drawn from one sample of a study of CD4 T cells in relation to SARS-CoV-2 and coronaviruses. What these receptors recognize is not known. Sequencing used immunoSEQ multiplex PCR; TCRdb keeps in-frame clones, though not all of them. Here the sample spans just over 25,000 clones, under 80% being singletons. The specimen sequenced was CD4+ T cells from PBMCs, cultured in vitro. These receptors came from a human donor in good health. Each CDR3 is given with its conserved first and last residue. The D gene is left open where the match is weak. Size values are once, few and many counts, or a class for expanded clones, and some rows have none.

D	V	J	size	CDR3	DNA
NA	TRBV19	TRBJ1-5	NA	CASSTSDRRYSNQPQHF	TGTGCCAGTAGTACTTCCGACAGACGCTATAGCAATCAGCCCCAGCATTTT
NA	TRBV21-1	TRBJ2-5	NA	CASSKLEGTSEAVETQYF	TGTGCCAGCAGCAAGTTAGAGGGAACCTCGGAGGCGGTAGAGACCCAGTACTTC
NA	TRBV11-2	TRBJ2-3	NA	CASSLGTGGDTQYF	TGTGCCAGCAGCTTAGGGACTGGGGGAGATACGCAGTATTTT
TRBD1	TRBV7-2	TRBJ2-7	NA	CASSLALGTVYEQYF	TGTGCCAGCAGCTTAGCGCTAGGGACAGTCTACGAGCAGTACTTC
NA	TRBV12-3/TRBV12-4	TRBJ2-1	NA	CASSLRGNEQFF	TGTGCCAGCAGTCTTAGGGGCAATGAGCAGTTCTTC
TRBD1	TRBV18	TRBJ2-7	NA	CASSPVGDSYEQYF	TGTGCCAGCTCACCAGTCGGGGACAGCTACGAGCAGTACTTC
NA	TRBV11-2	TRBJ2-7	NA	CASSTLLNEQYF	TGTGCCAGCAGCACCCTCCTAAACGAGCAGTACTTC
TRBD2	TRBV5-5	TRBJ2-1	NA	CASSSTLAGTYNEQFF	TGTGCCAGCAGCTCGACACTAGCGGGAACTTACAATGAGCAGTTCTTC
TRBD1	TRBV5-5	TRBJ2-7	NA	CASSLVTGQGAYEQYF	TGTGCCAGCAGCTTGGTGACCGGACAGGGGGCGTACGAGCAGTACTTC
NA	TRBV19	TRBJ2-5	NA	CASSAGLQETQYF	TGTGCCAGTAGTGCAGGTCTCCAAGAGACCCAGTACTTC
NA	TRBV19	TRBJ2-2	few	CASSNSRSGELFF	TGTGCCAGTAGCAATTCTAGATCCGGGGAGCTGTTTTTT
NA	TRBV14	TRBJ1-3	NA	CASSLPPGDTIYF	TGTGCCAGCAGCCTACCCCCCGGGGACACCATATATTTT
NA	TRBV29-1	TRBJ2-7	once	CSVEGQAYEQYF	TGCAGCGTTGAGGGACAAGCCTACGAGCAGTACTTC
NA	TRBV29-1	TRBJ1-2	NA	CSVETGIGDGYTF	TGCAGCGTTGAAACCGGAATCGGCGATGGCTACACCTTC
TRBD1	TRBV7-9	TRBJ1-6	few	CASNWDSENSPLHF	TGTGCCAGCAACTGGGACAGCGAGAATTCACCCCTCCACTTT
NA	TRBV6-5	TRBJ2-7	NA	CASWNLWNHEQYF	TGTGCCAGCTGGAATTTGTGGAACCACGAGCAGTACTTC
TRBD1	TRBV7-2	TRBJ1-1	NA	CASSSQGGTEAFF	TGTGCCAGCAGTTCTCAGGGGGGGACTGAAGCTTTCTTT
NA	TRBV9	TRBJ1-3	NA	CASSPGRASGNTIYF	TGTGCCAGCAGCCCCGGACGAGCCTCTGGAAACACCATATATTTT
NA	TRBV5-1	TRBJ2-2	NA	CASNPNTGELFF	TGCGCCAGCAACCCCAACACCGGGGAGCTGTTTTTT
TRBD1	TRBV5-1	TRBJ1-2	NA	CASSLRTGGYGYTF	TGCGCCAGCAGCTTGAGGACAGGGGGGTATGGCTACACCTTC
NA	TRBV6-5	TRBJ2-5	NA	CAIAVTGSAQETQYF	TGTGCCATCGCGGTTACAGGGAGTGCTCAAGAGACCCAGTACTTC
NA	TRBV7-9	TRBJ1-2	NA	CASSFGVYGYTF	TGTGCCAGCAGCTTTGGGGTCTATGGCTACACCTTC
NA	TRBV7-9	TRBJ2-5	NA	CASSLGVGQETQYF	TGTGCCAGCAGCTTAGGGGTGGGGCAAGAGACCCAGTACTTC
NA	TRBV11-2	TRBJ2-1	NA	CASSLVGNEQFF	TGTGCCAGCAGCTTAGTAGGGAATGAGCAGTTCTTC
NA	TRBV10-3	TRBJ2-3	once	CAISESAGSTDTQYF	TGTGCCATCAGTGAGTCGGCAGGGAGCACAGATACGCAGTATTTT
NA	TRBV5-5	TRBJ2-3	NA	CASSLERGSTDTQYF	TGTGCCAGCAGCTTGGAGAGGGGGTCCACAGATACGCAGTATTTT
NA	TRBV7-9	TRBJ2-3	NA	CASGNGIGTDTQYF	TGTGCCAGTGGTAACGGGATCGGCACAGATACGCAGTATTTT
NA	TRBV4-1	TRBJ2-1	few	CASSPQQGGLGNEQFF	TGCGCCAGCAGCCCTCAACAGGGAGGGTTGGGCAATGAGCAGTTCTTC
NA	TRBV6-2/TRBV6-3	TRBJ1-1	NA	CASSYPNYDTEAFF	TGTGCCAGCAGTTACCCGAACTACGACACTGAAGCTTTCTTT
TRBD1	TRBV7-9	TRBJ2-5	NA	CAAEGRGREETQYF	TGTGCCGCCGAGGGCAGGGGGCGCGAAGAGACCCAGTACTTC
NA	TRBV19	TRBJ1-1	few	CASSIGQGVNTEAFF	TGTGCCAGTAGTATAGGTCAGGGTGTTAATACTGAAGCTTTCTTT
TRBD2	TRBV18	TRBJ2-3	NA	CASSSTSGRTLSTDTQYF	TGTGCCAGCTCGTCAACTAGCGGGAGAACCCTTAGCACAGATACGCAGTATTTT
NA	TRBV5-1	TRBJ2-2	NA	CASGRGANTGELFF	TGCGCCAGCGGGCGGGGCGCGAACACCGGGGAGCTGTTTTTT